This is a list of T cell receptor beta chains from one sample in a study of T cell repertoires in cytomegalovirus infection. Via MiXCR, TCRdb re-called the reads, giving one row per CDR3 protein. The table records over 300,000 distinct CDR3 sequences, roughly 9.5% of them present only once. Specimen: PBMCs. Receptors were obtained from a human donor in good health (CMV status not recorded). Some clones in this sample may be carry-over from other donors' samples. Both conserved end residues are part of each CDR3. The D gene is left open where the match is weak. Size is stated for part of the rows, as once, few or many counts, or as a class when the clone is expanded.

many,TRBJ2-1,TRBD2,TRBV28,CASSSIRLGTSSYNEQFF,TGTGCCAGCAGTTCCATACGCCTCGGGACTAGCAGTTACAATGAGCAGTTCTTC
many,TRBJ1-5,.,TRBV12-3/TRBV12-4,CASRTQGTSNQPQHF,TGTGCCAGCAGGACCCAGGGAACTAGCAATCAGCCCCAGCATTTT
many,TRBJ2-7,.,TRBV11-2,CASSPDSISTSYEQYF,TGTGCCAGCAGCCCGGATTCGATCTCGACCTCCTACGAGCAGTACTTC
.,TRBJ2-2,.,TRBV7-2,CASSSWGIGTGELFF,TGTGCCAGCAGTTCCTGGGGGATCGGCACCGGGGAGCTGTTTTTT
many,TRBJ1-2,.,TRBV6-6,CASSYVRGVYGYTF,TGTGCCAGCAGTTACGTACGGGGGGTGTATGGCTACACCTTC
.,TRBJ1-1,.,TRBV11-2,CASSLDWKAFF,TGTGCCAGCAGCTTAGACTGGAAAGCTTTCTTT
.,TRBJ1-2,TRBD1,TRBV15,CATSRGGTGGNYGYTF,TGTGCCACCAGCAGGGGGGGGACAGGGGGAAACTATGGCTACACCTTC
.,TRBJ1-1,TRBD1,TRBV18,CASSPSRQGRRDTEAFF,TGTGCCAGCTCACCATCGAGACAGGGTCGACGGGACACTGAAGCTTTCTTT
.,TRBJ2-3,.,TRBV6-1,CASSEAQATDTQYF,TGTGCCAGCAGTGAAGCGCAAGCTACAGATACGCAGTATTTT
many,TRBJ2-6,.,TRBV6-2/TRBV6-3,CASSYPGTGANVLTF,TGTGCCAGCAGTTACCCAGGGACCGGGGCCAACGTCCTGACTTTC
many,TRBJ2-2,TRBD2,TRBV15,CATSRDSGGVITNTGELFF,TGTGCCACCAGCAGAGATTCCGGGGGGGTGATTACGAACACCGGGGAGCTGTTTTTT
many,TRBJ2-1,.,TRBV7-6,CASSLAPRQTSYNEQFF,TGTGCCAGCAGCTTAGCTCCGCGTCAGACCTCCTACAATGAGCAGTTCTTC
many,TRBJ1-4,.,TRBV7-6,CASSLVQDNEKLFF,TGTGCCAGCAGCTTAGTACAGGATAATGAAAAACTGTTTTTT
.,TRBJ2-7,TRBD2,TRBV6-2/TRBV6-3,CASSYEEGRAGAYEQYF,TGTGCCAGCAGTTACGAGGAGGGACGAGCGGGAGCCTACGAGCAGTACTTC
.,TRBJ2-5,.,TRBV6-6,CASRPGLFLQETQYF,TGTGCCAGCAGGCCGGGCCTCTTTCTCCAAGAGACCCAGTACTTC
many,TRBJ1-6,.,TRBV28,CASSEGAGRRSPLHF,TGTGCCAGCAGCGAGGGCGCGGGTCGAAGATCACCCCTCCACTTT
.,TRBJ1-5,TRBD1,TRBV24-1,CATGSGGLSNQPQHF,TGTGCCACGGGATCAGGGGGCTTAAGCAATCAGCCCCAGCATTTT
many,TRBJ2-3,.,TRBV7-2,CASRGNRVRTDTQYF,TGTGCCAGCAGGGGGAACAGGGTTCGCACAGATACGCAGTATTTT
once,TRBJ2-7,.,TRBV7-2,CASNSLDRGFYEQYF,TGTGCCAGCAACTCCTTGGACAGAGGGTTCTACGAGCAGTACTTC
.,TRBJ1-1,.,TRBV25-1,CATQDPGTPLAEAFF,TGTGCCACACAGGATCCCGGGACACCCCTCGCTGAAGCTTTCTTT
.,TRBJ2-5,.,TRBV5-1,CASSLPLTRPQETQYF,TGCGCCAGCAGCTTGCCCCTTACTAGGCCCCAAGAGACCCAGTACTTC
few,TRBJ1-1,.,TRBV7-9,CASLQQVNTEAFF,TGTGCCAGCCTGCAGCAGGTGAACACTGAAGCTTTCTTT
.,TRBJ1-1,TRBD1,TRBV12-3/TRBV12-4,CASSQGAKAFF,TGTGCCAGCAGCCAGGGGGCGAAAGCTTTCTTT
.,TRBJ2-2,.,TRBV7-9,CASSRDGSNTGELFF,TGTGCCAGCAGCCGGGACGGATCGAACACCGGGGAGCTGTTTTTT
few,TRBJ1-1,.,TRBV11-2,CASSRKGGAGPPNTEAFF,TGTGCCAGCAGCAGAAAGGGGGGGGCAGGGCCACCGAACACTGAAGCTTTCTTT
.,TRBJ1-5,.,TRBV20-1,CSAPIVTGRSNQPQHF,TGCAGTGCCCCCATCGTGACGGGCAGATCCAATCAGCCCCAGCATTTT
.,TRBJ2-1,.,TRBV11-2,CASSLWDFSYNEQFF,TGTGCCAGCAGCTTATGGGACTTCTCCTACAATGAGCAGTTCTTC
.,TRBJ1-1,.,TRBV6-1,CASRPGGYTEAFF,TGTGCCAGCCGACCTGGAGGGTACACTGAAGCTTTCTTT
few,TRBJ2-1,TRBD2,TRBV7-3,CASSSTSGSDNEQFF,TGTGCCAGCAGCTCCACTAGCGGGAGCGACAATGAGCAGTTCTTC
.,TRBJ2-7,.,TRBV28,CVSSFDRDQDLYEQYF,TGTGTCAGCAGTTTTGATCGGGACCAAGACCTCTACGAGCAGTACTTC
.,TRBJ1-6,TRBD1,TRBV2,CASSEETGGRSPLHF,TGTGCCAGCAGTGAAGAAACAGGGGGCAGGTCACCCCTCCACTTT
.,TRBJ1-2,TRBD1,TRBV12-3/TRBV12-4,CASSLGTGYGYTF,TGTGCCAGCAGTTTAGGGACAGGATATGGCTACACCTTC
.,TRBJ2-1,.,TRBV2,CASSVAEFSYNEQFF,TGTGCCAGCAGTGTAGCGGAGTTCTCCTACAATGAGCAGTTCTTC
.,TRBJ2-7,.,TRBV5-5,CASSRGPLDEQYF,TGTGCCAGCAGCCGGGGACCTCTCGACGAGCAGTACTTC
many,TRBJ2-7,.,TRBV7-9,CASSYREEQYF,TGTGCCAGCAGCTACCGGGAGGAGCAGTACTTC
few,TRBJ2-5,.,TRBV2,CASSDPGANQETQYF,TGTGCCAGCAGTGACCCGGGAGCGAACCAAGAGACCCAGTACTTC